The 2 T cell receptor beta chains in this list originate from one sample, sequenced in a study of regulatory T cells in long-lasting Graves disease. The time point denotes: newly diagnosed GD, antithyroid drugs for less than 3 months. RNA extracted from PBMCs served as the sequencing template. According to the study, TCR beta libraries were built with iRepertoire HTBI primers and CDR3-region Arm-PCR. TCRdb reprocessed the multiplex PCR reads with MiXCR, giving one entry per CDR3 protein. This table has about 610,000 distinct CDR3 sequences, about 16% appearing once. This sample was shared with a second study, whose subject was T cells in Graves' hyperthyroidism and ophthalmopathy.

The sample consisted of peripheral blood mononuclear cells (PBMCs), taken at new diagnosis, from a patient treated with antithyroid drugs. The source of these receptors is a man between 18 and 29 years old with Graves disease.

The rearrangement uses TRBV20-1 and TRBJ1-4, with TRBD1 as a possible D gene (5 bases). The CDR3 loop spans 12 amino acids. The germline CDR1 and CDR2 sequences are DFQATT and SNEGSKA (reference sequence). The germline V and J ends were trimmed by 1 base and 8 bases, with 8 bases remaining between them. CDR3 in amino acids: CSARGGEEKLFF. CDR3 nucleotides: TGCAGTGCTAGAGGAGGGGAAGAAAAACTGTTTTTT.

The rearrangement joins TRBV12-3 or TRBV12-4 to TRBJ1-1; D not certain. The CDR3 sequence is 12 residues long. V was shortened by 5 bases and J by 1 base, with 5 bases between the two germline ends. CDR3 amino acids: CASSAANTEAFF. The CDR3 nucleotides read TGTGCCAGCAGTGCAGCGAACACTGAAGCTTTCTTT.